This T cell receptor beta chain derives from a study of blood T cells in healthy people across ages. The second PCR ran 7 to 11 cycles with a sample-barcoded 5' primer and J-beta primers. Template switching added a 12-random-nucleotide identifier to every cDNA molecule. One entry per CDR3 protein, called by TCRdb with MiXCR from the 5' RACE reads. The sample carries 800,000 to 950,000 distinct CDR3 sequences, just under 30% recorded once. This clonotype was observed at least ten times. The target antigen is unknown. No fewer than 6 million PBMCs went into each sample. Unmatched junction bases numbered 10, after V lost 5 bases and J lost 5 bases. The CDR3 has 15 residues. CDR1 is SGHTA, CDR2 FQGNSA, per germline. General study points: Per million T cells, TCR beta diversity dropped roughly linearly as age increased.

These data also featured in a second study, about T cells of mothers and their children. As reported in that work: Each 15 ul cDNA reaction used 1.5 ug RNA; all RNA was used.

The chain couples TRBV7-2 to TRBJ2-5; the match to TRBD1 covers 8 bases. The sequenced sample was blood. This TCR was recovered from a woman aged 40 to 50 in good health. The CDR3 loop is CASSPQAGGVETQYF. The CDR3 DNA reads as TGTGCCAGCAGCCCTCAGGCAGGGGGCGTGGAGACCCAGTACTTC.